This TCR beta chain was identified in a study of technical replicates of blood from a few donors. Clones were read by immunoSEQ multiplex PCR, and TCRdb kept only the in-frame ones, dropping some. The data contain tens of thousands of clones, over 95% of them singletons. The germline V gene encodes CDR1 SQVTM and CDR2 ANQGSEA. The CDR3 is 11 amino acids. The V segment lost 4 bases and the J segment 5 bases; nucleotides outside the gene matches: 2. The rearrangement links TRBV29-1 to TRBJ2-7; 7 bases are a match to TRBD1. The sequenced sample consisted of T cells isolated from PBMCs. The TCR originated in a human donor in good health. CDR3 protein: CSVVTGDEQYF. CDR3 coding DNA: TGCAGCGTTGTTACAGGGGACGAGCAGTACTTC.